These 23 T cell receptor beta chains originate from one sample sequenced in a study of persistence of HIV-infected CD4 T cells. Sequencing used immunoSEQ version 4 in survey mode. Profiling relied on immunoSEQ multiplex PCR, and the TCRdb table lists in-frame clones only, not all of them. Of about 48,000 clones in the sample, 70% to 80% were seen once. Cells were stimulated with CMV-infected fibroblast lysates at approximately 10 ug/mL. Sorted nonresponding memory CD4+ T cells were CD40L-negative, CD69-negative, CD45RO-high. No cognate antigen is known for these TCRs. Specimen: CD4+ T cells sorted from PBMCs after approximately 20-hour stimulation, collected from a patient who received antiretroviral therapy. These receptors all stem from an adult man with HIV who was CMV-seropositive.

This clone was seen just once. This chain links TRBV3-1 (or the pseudogene TRBV3-2) with TRBJ2-7; 7 positions agree with TRBD1. The CDR3 is made up of 15 amino acids. Germline CDR1 reads LGHDT; CDR2 reads YNNKEL (reference sequence). V was pared by 2 bases and J by 7 bases, with 11 bases of the junction left unmatched. The DNA for the CDR3 is TGTGCCAGCAGCCAAATAGGGGGCCAGGGGAGTGAGCAGTACTTC. Protein: CASSQIGGQGSEQYF.

The V gene is TRBV18, the J gene TRBJ2-2; TRBD1 is a possible D gene (5 bases). Trimming cost V 3 bases and J 1 base, with 9 bases left between them. Germline loops: CDR1 KGHSH, CDR2 LQKENI. This CDR3 has 15 residues. CDR3 nucleotide sequence: TGTGCCAGCTCACCTGGGCAGGGGAACACCGGGGAGCTGTTTTTT. This codes for CASSPGQGNTGELFF.

The V and J genes are TRBV6-5 and TRBJ2-7; D call uncertain. The germline CDR1 and CDR2 sequences are MNHEY and SVGAGI. CDR3 size: 16 residues. V lost 0 bases and J lost 2, with 14 bases in between. The CDR3 protein is CASSYSPTPPPYEQYF. The CDR3 coding sequence is TGTGCCAGCAGTTACTCCCCGACTCCGCCCCCCTACGAGCAGTACTTC.

A few counts support this clone. This chain links TRBV5-8 with TRBJ1-5; no definite D call. V was clipped by 4 bases and J by 7 bases, with 18 bases between them. Looked up from germline, CDR1 is SGHTS and CDR2 is YDEGEE. CDR3 length: 15 residues. The CDR3 is CASSPGGPRGQPQHF. CDR3 sequence (DNA): TGTGCCAGCAGCCCAGGAGGACCACGAGGGCAGCCCCAGCATTTT.

The chain combines TRBV7-2 with TRBJ1-5, with 10 bases lining up with TRBD1. This CDR3 comprises 15 residues. Germline CDR1 is SGHTA and CDR2 is FQGNSA. Unmatched junction bases numbered 3, after V lost 3 bases and J lost 4 bases. CDR3 sequence: CASSLGTGANQPQHF. For the CDR3, the DNA is TGTGCCAGCAGCTTGGGGACAGGGGCGAATCAGCCCCAGCATTTT. The variable domain in full, with the rest retrieved from reference TRBV7-2 and TRBJ1-5, is GAGVSQSPSNKVTEKGKDVELRCDPISGHTALYWYRQSLGQGLEFLIYFQGNSAPDKSGLPSDRFSAERTGGSVSTLTIQRTQQEDSAVYLCASSLGTGANQPQHFGDGTRLSIL.

This clone was observed a single time. The rearrangement links TRBV7-2 to TRBJ1-1; D gene ambiguous. The germline V and J ends were trimmed by 2 bases and 1 base, with 5 bases remaining between them. Germline values: CDR1 SGHTA, CDR2 FQGNSA. The CDR3 has 13 residues. CDR3 sequence: CASSLLPNTEAFF. The CDR3 DNA reads TGTGCCAGCAGCTTACTCCCGAACACTGAAGCTTTCTTT.

This clone was observed a few times. V and J are TRBV18 and TRBJ1-4, with TRBD1 identical over 7 bases. The V gene end was trimmed by 3 bases and the J gene end by 7 bases; junction bases not matched to a gene: 11. Per the germline V gene, CDR1 is KGHSH and CDR2 is LQKENI. The CDR3 length is 16 residues. CDR3 bases: TGTGCCAGCTCACCGACAGGGTCCCTGCTTTCTGAAAAACTGTTTTTT. This codes for CASSPTGSLLSEKLFF. Filled out from reference TRBV18 and TRBJ1-4, the complete variable domain reads NAGVMQNPRHLVRRRGQEARLRCSPMKGHSHVYWYRQLPEEGLKFMVYLQKENIIDESGMPKERFSAEFPKEGPSILRIQQVVRGDSAAYFCASSPTGSLLSEKLFFGSGTQLSVL.

The chain combines TRBV28 with TRBJ2-1; D may be TRBD1 (5 bases). Trimming left V 5 bases short and J 0 bases short, with 29 bases between. The CDR3 totals 21 residues. CDR1 is MDHEN, CDR2 SYDVKM, per germline. The CDR3, as DNA: TGTGCCAGCAGTCCTATTCGGTCCCTCGGACACCTCCTTAGCTCCTACAATGAGCAGTTCTTC. Translating gives CASSPIRSLGHLLSSYNEQFF.

V gene TRBV5-6 combines with J gene TRBJ1-3; a possible D gene is TRBD1 (5 bases). The V gene lost 4 bases and the J gene lost 4 bases, with 12 bases spanning the gap. Per the germline V gene, CDR1 is SGHDT and CDR2 is YYEEEE. The CDR3 loop spans 14 amino acids. The CDR3 reads CASSQQGVGNTIYF. The CDR3 coding sequence is TGTGCCAGCAGCCAGCAGGGAGTCGGAAACACCATATATTTT.

This rearrangement joins TRBV28 to TRBJ1-3; D possibly corresponds to TRBD1 (5 bases). Germline-derived CDR1 and CDR2 are MDHEN and SYDVKM. The CDR3 runs to 13 residues. V lost 6 bases, J lost 4 bases, and 10 bases lay in between. The CDR3 sequence is CASSDSSGNTIYF. Here the CDR3 DNA reads TGTGCCAGCAGCGACAGCTCCGGAAACACCATATATTTT. Supplemented by reference TRBV28 and TRBJ1-3, the full variable domain reads DVKVTQSSRYLVKRTGEKVFLECVQDMDHENMFWYRQDPGLGLRLIYFSYDVKMKEKGDIPEGYSVSREKKERFSLILESASTNQTSMYLCASSDSSGNTIYFGEGSWLTVV.

The chain couples TRBV2 to TRBJ1-2; D might be TRBD1 (6 bases). Deletions cut 4 bases from V and 0 bases from J, with 9 bases between. The CDR3 contains 14 residues. The V gene's germline CDR1 is SNHLY and CDR2 FYNNEI. The CDR3 DNA reads TGTGCCAGCAGTGCGGACAGAGCTAACTATGGCTACACCTTC. Translated: CASSADRANYGYTF. The full variable domain, completed using reference TRBV2 and TRBJ1-2, is EPEVTQTPSHQVTQMGQEVILRCVPISNHLYFYWYRQILGQKVEFLVSFYNNEISEKSEIFDDQFSVERPDGSNFTLKIRSTKLEDSAMYFCASSADRANYGYTFGSGTRLTVV.

J is TRBJ1-1 and V is TRBV25-1, with 10 bases fitting TRBD1. In germline, CDR1 is MGHDK, CDR2 SYGVNS. With 3 bases clipped from V and 4 bases from J, the junction kept 5 bases outside the gene matches. The CDR3 spans 15 residues. The CDR3 sequence: CASSDLRDRGTEAFF. DNA of the CDR3: TGTGCCAGCAGTGACTTGAGGGACAGGGGCACTGAAGCTTTCTTT. Full variable domain (rest looked up from reference TRBV25-1 and TRBJ1-1): EADIYQTPRYLVIGTGKKITLECSQTMGHDKMYWYQQDPGMELHLIHYSYGVNSTEKGDLSSESTVSRIRTEHFPLTLESARPSHTSQYLCASSDLRDRGTEAFFGQGTRLTVV.

This clone was detected only once. Other DNA sequences in this sample translate to the same CDR3. This chain joins TRBV18 and TRBJ1-1; tentatively, D is TRBD1 (5 bases). This CDR3 is built from 13 residues. The ends were cut back, 3 bases at V and 1 base at J, with 6 bases in the middle. The germline V gene encodes CDR1 KGHSH and CDR2 LQKENI. The DNA of the CDR3 is TGTGCCAGCTCACCTCAGGGGAACACTGAAGCTTTCTTT. Its protein is CASSPQGNTEAFF.

The chain recombines TRBV30 with TRBJ1-5; tentative D call: TRBD1 (5 bases). With 3 bases removed from V and 7 bases from J, the gap between germline ends came to 13 bases. Germline V gene lookup returns CDR1 GTSNPN and CDR2 SVGIG (reference sequence). This CDR3 spans 13 amino acids. The CDR3 sequence is CAWRDQGTQPQHF. The CDR3 nucleotides are TGTGCCTGGAGGGACCAGGGAACCCAGCCCCAGCATTTT.

CDR3 amino acids: CASSQDREQFF. The CDR3 nucleotides are TGTGCCAGCAGCCAAGACAGGGAGCAGTTCTTC. This chain links TRBV7-3 with TRBJ2-1, with D tentatively TRBD1 (6 bases). This CDR3 spans 11 amino acids. Germline CDR1 is SGHTA and CDR2 is FQGTGA. V dropped 5 bases and J dropped 10 bases, with 9 bases sitting between them.

This chain connects TRBV21-1 to TRBJ1-1; whether TRBD1, the table's D call, matches the DNA was not checked. TRBV21-1 is labeled a pseudogene. The CDR3 has 18 residues. The CDR3 loop reads CASSKAETGGPINTEAFF. The CDR3 DNA is TGTGCCAGCAGCAAAGCAGAGACAGGGGGCCCAATTAACACTGAAGCTTTCTTT.

This clone came up a few times. The J gene is TRBJ2-7, the V gene TRBV7-2; 9 positions match TRBD2. Germline V CDR1 and CDR2: SGHTA, FQGNSA. The CDR3 sequence is 15 residues long. V dropped 4 bases and J dropped 4; count of bases not matched to a gene: 8. CDR3 amino acids: CASSSFSGSGYEQYF. CDR3 DNA sequence: TGTGCCAGCAGCTCGTTTAGCGGGAGTGGGTACGAGCAGTACTTC.

This chain joins TRBV29-1 and TRBJ2-5; 8 bases align to TRBD1. The CDR3 covers 14 residues. Germline trimming cut 7 bases from V and 4 bases from J; bases unmatched to any gene: 11. Per the germline V gene, CDR1 is SQVTM and CDR2 is ANQGSEA. Written as DNA, the CDR3 is TGCAGCGCCCGGGGGACAGGATACGGAGAGACCCAGTACTTC. This gives the protein CSARGTGYGETQYF.

This clone came up once. The CDR3 loop reads CASSERGYNGYTF. The DNA for the CDR3 is TGTGCCAGCAGCGAACGGGGCTATAATGGCTACACCTTC. The gene calls are TRBV7-2 and TRBJ1-2; D is perhaps TRBD1 (5 bases). Germline V gives CDR1 SGHTA, CDR2 FQGNSA. Trimming took 5 bases from V and 6 from J, leaving 13 bases between them. The length of the CDR3 is 13 residues.

This clone came up a few times. The rearrangement joins TRBV7-2 to TRBJ1-2, with 7 bases matching TRBD1. The V segment lost 0 bases and the J segment 2 bases; nucleotides outside the gene matches: 6. CDR1 SGHTA and CDR2 FQGNSA come from the germline V gene. This CDR3 has 16 residues. The CDR3 DNA is TGTGCCAGCAGCTTAGCTCGGACAGGACTCAACTATGGCTACACCTTC. It yields the protein CASSLARTGLNYGYTF.

J is TRBJ1-2 and V is TRBV9; D unclear. V was cut by 3 bases and J by 3 bases, with 15 bases left in between. Germline-derived CDR1 and CDR2 are SGDLS and YYNGEE. This CDR3 is 15 amino acids long. The CDR3 spells CASSADGRSDYGYTF. The CDR3 DNA reads as TGTGCCAGCAGCGCCGACGGACGGAGCGACTATGGCTACACCTTC.

The chain combines TRBV4-1 with TRBJ1-4; 9 bases are a match to TRBD1. Germline V gene data show CDR1 as MGHRA and CDR2 as YSYEKL. This CDR3 has 15 residues. J was trimmed by 7 bases and V by 1 base; bases with no gene match: 4. In DNA, the CDR3 is TGCGCCAGCAGCCAAGTCGGGACAGGGTTTGAAAAACTGTTTTTT. It codes for CASSQVGTGFEKLFF.

This chain uses TRBV10-3 with TRBJ2-5; weak D call: TRBD1 (5 bases). The CDR3 is 14 residues long. Trimming stripped 0 bases from V and 5 bases from J, with 10 bases between. The germline gives CDR1 ENHRY, CDR2 SYGVKD. DNA for the CDR3: TGTGCCATCAGTGAGTCGGCCAGGGTGGAGACCCAGTACTTC. Encoded protein: CAISESARVETQYF.